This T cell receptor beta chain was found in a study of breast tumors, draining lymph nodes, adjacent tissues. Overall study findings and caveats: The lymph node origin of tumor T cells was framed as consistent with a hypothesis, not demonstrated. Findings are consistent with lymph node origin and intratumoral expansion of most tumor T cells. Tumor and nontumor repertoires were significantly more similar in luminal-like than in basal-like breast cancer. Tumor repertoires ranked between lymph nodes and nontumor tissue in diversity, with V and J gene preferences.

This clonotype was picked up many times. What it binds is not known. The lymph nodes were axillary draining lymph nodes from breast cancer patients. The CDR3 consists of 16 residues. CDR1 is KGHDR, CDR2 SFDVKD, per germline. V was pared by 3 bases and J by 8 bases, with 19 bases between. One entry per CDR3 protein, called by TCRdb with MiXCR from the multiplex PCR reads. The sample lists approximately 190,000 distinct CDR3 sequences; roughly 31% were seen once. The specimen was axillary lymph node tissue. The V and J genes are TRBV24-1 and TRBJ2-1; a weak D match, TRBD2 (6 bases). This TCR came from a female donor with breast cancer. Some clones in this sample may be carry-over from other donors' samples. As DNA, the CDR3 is TGTGCCACCAGTGATCATAGGGACTCCCGCGGCGATGAGCAGTTCTTC. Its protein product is CATSDHRDSRGDEQFF.